Included here is one T cell receptor (beta chain) sequence, with context. Relative to the germline gene, one junction end is altered; a read error may explain this. This record comes from a study of control samples from healthy donors and cancer patients. The data were produced by immunoSEQ multiplex PCR, yet TCRdb's version contains in-frame clones alone and is incomplete. The data show 100,000 to 150,000 clones, with more than 75% seen just once and 8% to 9% held by the top ten. CDR1 is SGHAT and CDR2 is FQNNGV in the germline V gene. The CDR3 consists of 15 residues. The chain combines TRBV11-2 with TRBJ2-5, with 8 bases identical to TRBD2. The TCR comes from a middle-aged man in good health. Sequenced: blood. The CDR3 reads CASSAEGLDQETQYF. CDR3 DNA sequence: TGTGCCAGCAGCGCCGAGGGACTAGACCAGGAGACCCAGTACTTC.